Below are 14 T cell receptor beta chains sequenced from a single sample in a study of cytomegalovirus exposure and HLA in healthy donors. Primers for the PCR totalled 60 Vbeta and 13 Jbeta. Clones were sequenced by immunoSEQ multiplex PCR, and TCRdb holds only the in-frame ones, with some missing. The repertoire includes 200,000 to 250,000 clones, roughly 75% of them detected once, and less than 2% sits in the top ten. The source material was PBMCs. These receptors all come from a woman under 40 in good health and CMV-seronegative.

The chain joins TRBV2 to TRBJ2-1, with D perhaps matching TRBD2 (5 bases). Trimming took 6 bases from V and 8 from J, leaving 17 bases between them. The CDR3 loop spans 14 amino acids. Per germline, CDR1 SNHLY and CDR2 FYNNEI. CDR3 nucleotides: TGTGCCAGCAGGCCTACTAGGAAGTCGGATGAGCAGTTCTTC. It translates to CASRPTRKSDEQFF.

The chain recombines TRBV29-1 with TRBJ1-4; 8 bases agree with TRBD1. The V gene's germline CDR1 is SQVTM and CDR2 ANQGSEA. The CDR3 is made up of 11 amino acids. Trimming removed 6 bases from V and 11 bases from J; junction bases left unmatched: 5. CDR3 residues: CSVARTGKLFF. In DNA, the CDR3 is TGCAGCGTCGCCAGGACAGGGAAACTGTTTTTT.

This clone was detected only once. The rearrangement links TRBV2 to TRBJ2-7, with 8 bases that match TRBD1. The CDR3 is 14 residues long. Looked up from germline, CDR1 is SNHLY and CDR2 is FYNNEI. Losses at the gene ends were 8 bases for V and 0 bases for J; bases not matched to a gene: 6. CDR3 loop: CASSVGQGSYEQYF. CDR3 bases: TGTGCCAGCTCTGTTGGACAGGGCTCCTACGAGCAGTACTTC.

This rearrangement joins TRBV5-5 to TRBJ2-7; possibly TRBD2 for D (5 bases). The CDR3 sequence is 14 residues long. V dropped 0 bases and J dropped 2 bases, with 9 bases sitting between them. The germline V gene encodes CDR1 SGHKS and CDR2 YYEKEE (reference sequence). Here the CDR3 DNA reads TGTGCCAGCAGCTTGGAACCGGGAACCTACGAGCAGTACTTC. Its protein is CASSLEPGTYEQYF.

This rearrangement joins TRBV6-1 to TRBJ2-1; D is perhaps TRBD1 (6 bases). V gave up 8 bases and J gave up 5 bases, with 13 bases separating them. The CDR3 loop spans 13 amino acids. CDR1 is MNHNS and CDR2 is SASEGT in the germline V gene. The CDR3 loop reads CASRRGFNNEQFF. The CDR3, as DNA: TGTGCCAGCCGCAGGGGTTTTAACAATGAGCAGTTCTTC.

The CDR3 nucleotides are TGTGCCAGCAGCCTCTCCGTCGGCAGGGGGAACTATGGCTACACCTTC. This codes for CASSLSVGRGNYGYTF. The gene calls are TRBV11-3 and TRBJ1-2; 7 bases line up with TRBD1. V was clipped by 5 bases and J by 2 bases; unmatched bases: 11. The CDR3 extends over 16 amino acids. Looked up from germline, CDR1 is SGHNT and CDR2 is YENEEA.

J is TRBJ2-1 and V is TRBV7-8, with TRBD2 as a possible D gene (6 bases). The CDR3 has 13 residues. From germline, CDR1 is SGHVS and CDR2 FQNEAQ. Trimming pared 1 base from V and 12 bases from J, leaving 13 bases between. CDR3 sequence (DNA): TGTGCCAGCAGCTTAGTTTCCGGGAGAATGCAGTTCTTC. This sequence encodes CASSLVSGRMQFF.

The rearrangement uses TRBV23-1 and TRBJ1-5; 7 bases map to TRBD1. TRBV23-1 is reported as an ORF; its role is uncertain. The CDR3 sequence is 16 residues long. V dropped 8 bases and J dropped 2; count of bases not matched to a gene: 12. DNA of the CDR3: TGCGCCAGCGGCGAAAGACAGGGCAGGGGCAATCAGCCCCAGCATTTT. Translation: CASGERQGRGNQPQHF.

The V and J genes are TRBV5-1 and TRBJ2-7; a possible D gene is TRBD1 (5 bases). Per germline, CDR1 SGHRS and CDR2 YFSETQ. The CDR3 spans 15 residues. V shed 2 bases and J shed 4 bases, with 16 bases lying between them. The CDR3 loop is CASSFNGQGPYEQYF. The CDR3 DNA reads as TGCGCCAGCAGCTTTAACGGACAAGGGCCTTACGAGCAGTACTTC. Filled out from reference TRBV5-1 and TRBJ2-7, the complete variable domain reads KAGVTQTPRYLIKTRGQQVTLSCSPISGHRSVSWYQQTPGQGLQFLFEYFSETQRNKGNFPGRFSGRQFSNSRSEMNVSTLELGDSALYLCASSFNGQGPYEQYFGPGTRLTVT.

The rearrangement joins TRBV27 to TRBJ1-1; 7 nucleotides align to TRBD1. This CDR3 has 15 residues. V trimming: 1 base; J trimming: 8 bases; junction bases outside the gene matches: 10. CDR1 and CDR2 (germline): MNHEY, SMNVEV (reference sequence). The CDR3 coding sequence is TGTGCCAGCAGTTTATTCTCCCTGGGGACAGCAGAAGCTTTCTTT. Its translation: CASSLFSLGTAEAFF.

The rearrangement joins TRBV30 to TRBJ1-5; D is undetermined. CDR3 length equals 13 residues. V was shortened by 2 bases and J by 6 bases, with 11 bases between the two germline ends. CDR1 is GTSNPN, CDR2 SVGIG, per germline (reference sequence). CDR3 DNA: TGTGCCTGGAGTATCTCGGAGCGTCAGCCCCAGCATTTT. Its protein is CAWSISERQPQHF. Complete variable domain (other parts from reference TRBV30 and TRBJ1-5): SQTIHQWPATLVQPVGSPLSLECTVEGTSNPNLYWYRQAAGRGLQLLFYSVGIGQISSEVPQNLSASRPQDRQFILSSKKLLLSDSGFYLCAWSISERQPQHFGDGTRLSIL.

The V call is TRBV7-9, the J call TRBJ1-2, with TRBD1 identical over 9 bases. Germline V CDR1 and CDR2: SEHNR, FQNEAQ (reference sequence). V lost 3 bases, J lost 9 bases, and 14 bases stayed unmatched. The CDR3 extends over 16 amino acids. The CDR3 loop is CASSLRSTGGSFRYTF. The CDR3 DNA sequence: TGTGCCAGCAGCTTGCGGAGCACAGGGGGCTCGTTTCGCTACACCTTC.

The rearrangement uses TRBV30 and TRBJ2-3; D gene unclear. The CDR3 extends over 14 amino acids. Trimming took 1 base from V and 3 from J, leaving 11 bases between them. Germline V gives CDR1 GTSNPN, CDR2 SVGIG (reference sequence). The CDR3 nucleotides are TGTGCCTGGAGTGACCCCCCGAGAACAGATACGCAGTATTTT. It yields the protein CAWSDPPRTDTQYF.

V gene TRBV6-5 combines with J gene TRBJ1-2; the match to TRBD1 covers 7 bases. Germline-derived CDR1 and CDR2 are MNHEY and SVGAGI. The CDR3 runs to 14 residues. V was clipped by 5 bases and J by 2 bases; unmatched bases: 5. The CDR3 sequence is CASSGETGNYGYTF. The CDR3 DNA follows: TGTGCCAGCAGTGGAGAGACAGGGAACTATGGCTACACCTTC.